This T cell receptor (beta chain) was retrieved from a study of blood T cell repertoires in COVID-19. Looking at the study overall: Donors in the United States, Italy and Spain gave samples during acute or convalescent COVID-19. T cells, B-cell-depleted T cells, or PBMCs supplied cDNA or gDNA.

Authors' analysis steps: Amplifying reference gene primers gave estimates of nucleated cell counts. The method was immunoSEQ multiplex PCR; TCRdb's version includes in-frame clones alone and lacks a portion of them. D and trimming come from the DNA, and the V and J calls and clone size come from that table. Of 250,000 to 350,000 clones listed, roughly 88% are singletons. Germline V gene lookup returns CDR1 MNHEY and CDR2 SVGEGT. The CDR3 extends over 16 amino acids. Germline trimming cut 5 bases from V and 5 bases from J; bases unmatched to any gene: 9. The chain links TRBV6-2 or TRBV6-3 to TRBJ1-1, with 12 bases matching TRBD1. What was sequenced was peripheral blood. This TCR derives from a woman aged 50 to 60 with active or convalescent COVID-19. The CDR3 sequence is CASSTPGTGGRTEAFF. In DNA, the CDR3 is TGTGCCAGCAGTACACCAGGGACAGGGGGCCGAACTGAAGCTTTCTTT.